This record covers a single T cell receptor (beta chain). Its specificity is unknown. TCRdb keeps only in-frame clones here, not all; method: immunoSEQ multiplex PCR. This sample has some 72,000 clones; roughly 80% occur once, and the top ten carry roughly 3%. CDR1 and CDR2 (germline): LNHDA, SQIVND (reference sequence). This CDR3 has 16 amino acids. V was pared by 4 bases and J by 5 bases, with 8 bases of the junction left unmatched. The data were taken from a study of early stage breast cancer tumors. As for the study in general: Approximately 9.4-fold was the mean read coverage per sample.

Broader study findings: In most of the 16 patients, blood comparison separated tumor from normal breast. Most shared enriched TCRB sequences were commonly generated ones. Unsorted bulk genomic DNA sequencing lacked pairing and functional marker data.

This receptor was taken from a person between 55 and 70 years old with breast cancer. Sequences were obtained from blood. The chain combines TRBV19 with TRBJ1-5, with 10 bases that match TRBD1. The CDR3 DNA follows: TGTGCCAGTAGTAACCCGACAGGGGGCTTCGATCAGCCCCAGCATTTT. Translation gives CASSNPTGGFDQPQHF.